This T cell receptor beta chain emerged from a study of blood T cell repertoires in COVID-19. Trimming cost V 0 bases and J 3 bases, with 8 bases left between them. CDR3 length: 15 residues. Per germline, CDR1 WNHNN and CDR2 SYGVQD (reference sequence). The protocol was immunoSEQ multiplex PCR, while the TCRdb copy is restricted to in-frame clones and leaves out a portion. The table shows around 450,000 clones, with about 85% occurring only once. The sample comprised PBMCs or T cells enriched from blood (not recorded which). V and J are TRBV10-1 and TRBJ2-2; weak D call: TRBD2 (5 bases). The receptor's source is a young woman with acute COVID-19. CDR3 in DNA: TGCGCCAGCAGTGAGTCAGGGCGGGACACCGGGGAGCTGTTTTTT. Amino acid sequence: CASSESGRDTGELFF.